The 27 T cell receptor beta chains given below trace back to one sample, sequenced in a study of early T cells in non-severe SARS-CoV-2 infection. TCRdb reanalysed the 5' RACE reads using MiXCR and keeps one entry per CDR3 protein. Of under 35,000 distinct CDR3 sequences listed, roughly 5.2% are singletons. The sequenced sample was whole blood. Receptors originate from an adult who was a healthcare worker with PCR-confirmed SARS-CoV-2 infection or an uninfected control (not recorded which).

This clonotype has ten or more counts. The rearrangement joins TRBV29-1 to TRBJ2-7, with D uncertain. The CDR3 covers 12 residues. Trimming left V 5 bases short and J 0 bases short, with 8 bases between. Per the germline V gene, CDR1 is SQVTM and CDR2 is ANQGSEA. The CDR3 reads CSVKAVSYEQYF. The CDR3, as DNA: TGCAGCGTTAAGGCAGTCTCCTACGAGCAGTACTTC.

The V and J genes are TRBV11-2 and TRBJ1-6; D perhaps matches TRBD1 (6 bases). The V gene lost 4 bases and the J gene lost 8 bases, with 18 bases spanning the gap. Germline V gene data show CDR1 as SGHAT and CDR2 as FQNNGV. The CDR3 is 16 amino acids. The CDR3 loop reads CASSSPQGVRDSPLHF. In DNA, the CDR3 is TGTGCCAGCAGCTCTCCACAGGGCGTACGTGATTCACCCCTCCACTTT.

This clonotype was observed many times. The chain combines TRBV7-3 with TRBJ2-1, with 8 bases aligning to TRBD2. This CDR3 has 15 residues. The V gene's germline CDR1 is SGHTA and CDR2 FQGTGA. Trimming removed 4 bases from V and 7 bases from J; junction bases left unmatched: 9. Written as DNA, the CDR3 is TGTGCCAGCAGCTATACCGGGACTAGGGGGAATGAGCAGTTCTTC. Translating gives CASSYTGTRGNEQFF.

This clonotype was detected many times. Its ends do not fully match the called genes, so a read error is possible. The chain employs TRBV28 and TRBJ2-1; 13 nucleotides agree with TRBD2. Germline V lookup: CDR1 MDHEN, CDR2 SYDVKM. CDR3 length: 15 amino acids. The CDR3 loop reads CASSQGTSGNNEQFF. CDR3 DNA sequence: TGTGCCAGCAGTCAAGGGACTAGCGGGAACAACGAGCAGTTCTTC.

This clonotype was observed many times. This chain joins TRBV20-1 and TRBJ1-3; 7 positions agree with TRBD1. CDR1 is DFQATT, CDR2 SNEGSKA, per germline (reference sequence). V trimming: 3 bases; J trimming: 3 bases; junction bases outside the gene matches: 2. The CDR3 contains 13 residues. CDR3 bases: TGCAGTGCTAGGAGACAGGGTGGAAACACCATATATTTT. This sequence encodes CSARRQGGNTIYF.

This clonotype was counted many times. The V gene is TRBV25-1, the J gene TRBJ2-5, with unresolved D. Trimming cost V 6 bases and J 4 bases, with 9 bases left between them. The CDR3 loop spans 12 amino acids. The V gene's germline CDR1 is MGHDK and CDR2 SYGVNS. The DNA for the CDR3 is TGTGCCAGCAGGAGGAGAGTAGAGACCCAGTACTTC. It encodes CASRRRVETQYF. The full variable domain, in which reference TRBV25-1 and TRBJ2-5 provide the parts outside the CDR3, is EADIYQTPRYLVIGTGKKITLECSQTMGHDKMYWYQQDPGMELHLIHYSYGVNSTEKGDLSSESTVSRIRTEHFPLTLESARPSHTSQYLCASRRRVETQYFGPGTRLLVL.

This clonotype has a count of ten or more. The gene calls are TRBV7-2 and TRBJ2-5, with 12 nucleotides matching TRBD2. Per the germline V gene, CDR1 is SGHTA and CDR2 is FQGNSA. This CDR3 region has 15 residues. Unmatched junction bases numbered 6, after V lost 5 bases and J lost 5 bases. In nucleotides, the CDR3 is TGTGCCAGCAGCCGAACTAGCGGGAGGATGGAGACCCAGTACTTC. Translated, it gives CASSRTSGRMETQYF.

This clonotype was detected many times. This CDR3 is CASSVGGSDNEQFF. The CDR3 DNA reads as TGTGCCAGCAGTGTTGGGGGCTCAGACAATGAGCAGTTCTTC. V gene TRBV6-1 combines with J gene TRBJ2-1; D perhaps matches TRBD1 (6 bases). The CDR3 is 14 amino acids. Germline CDR1 is MNHNS and CDR2 is SASEGT. Trimming shortened V by 4 bases and J by 5 bases, and 12 bases separated the two germline ends.

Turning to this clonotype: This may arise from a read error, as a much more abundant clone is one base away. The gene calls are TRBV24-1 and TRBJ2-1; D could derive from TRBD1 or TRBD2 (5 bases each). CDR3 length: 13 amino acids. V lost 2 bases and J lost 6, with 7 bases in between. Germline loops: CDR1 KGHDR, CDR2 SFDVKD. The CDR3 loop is CATSDWGCNEQFF. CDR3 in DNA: TGTGCCACCAGTGATTGGGGGTGCAATGAGCAGTTCTTC.

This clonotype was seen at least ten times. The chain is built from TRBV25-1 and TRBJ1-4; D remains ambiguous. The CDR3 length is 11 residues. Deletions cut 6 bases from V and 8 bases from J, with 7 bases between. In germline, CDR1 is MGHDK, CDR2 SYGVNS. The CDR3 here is CASRVGEKLFF. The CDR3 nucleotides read TGTGCCAGCAGGGTTGGAGAAAAACTGTTTTTT. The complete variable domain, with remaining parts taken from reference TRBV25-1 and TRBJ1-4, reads EADIYQTPRYLVIGTGKKITLECSQTMGHDKMYWYQQDPGMELHLIHYSYGVNSTEKGDLSSESTVSRIRTEHFPLTLESARPSHTSQYLCASRVGEKLFFGSGTQLSVL.

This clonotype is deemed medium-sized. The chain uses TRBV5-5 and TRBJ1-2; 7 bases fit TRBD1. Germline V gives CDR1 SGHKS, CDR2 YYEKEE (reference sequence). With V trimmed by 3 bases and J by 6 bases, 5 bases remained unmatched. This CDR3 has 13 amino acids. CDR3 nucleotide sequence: TGTGCCAGCAGCTACGGGACAGACGATGGCTACACCTTC. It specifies CASSYGTDDGYTF.

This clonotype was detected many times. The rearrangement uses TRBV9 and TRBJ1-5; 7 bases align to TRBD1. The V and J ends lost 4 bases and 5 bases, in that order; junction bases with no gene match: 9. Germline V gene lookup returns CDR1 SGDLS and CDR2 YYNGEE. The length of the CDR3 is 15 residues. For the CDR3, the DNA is TGTGCCAGCAGCCCGACAGGGCTTGGGGATCAGCCCCAGCATTTT. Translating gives CASSPTGLGDQPQHF.

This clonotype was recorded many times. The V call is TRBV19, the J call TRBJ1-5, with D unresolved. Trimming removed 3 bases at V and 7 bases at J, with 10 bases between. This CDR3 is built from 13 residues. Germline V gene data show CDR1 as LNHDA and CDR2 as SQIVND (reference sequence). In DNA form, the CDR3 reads TGTGCCAGTAGTATCAGTCGCCAGCAGCCCCAGCATTTT. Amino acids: CASSISRQQPQHF.

CDR3 residues: CASSGQATGELFF. The CDR3 region has the DNA TGTGCCAGCAGTGGACAGGCCACCGGGGAGCTGTTTTTT. This chain joins TRBV2 and TRBJ2-2; tentative D call: TRBD1 (6 bases). Germline-derived CDR1 and CDR2 are SNHLY and FYNNEI. The CDR3 length is 13 residues. V lost 4 bases and J 4 bases, leaving 7 bases between the germline ends.

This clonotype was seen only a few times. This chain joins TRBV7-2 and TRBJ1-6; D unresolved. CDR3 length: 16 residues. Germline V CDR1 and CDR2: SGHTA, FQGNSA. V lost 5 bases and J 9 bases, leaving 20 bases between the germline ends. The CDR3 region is CASSRLDARGGSPLHF. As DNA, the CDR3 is TGTGCCAGCAGCCGTTTGGACGCCCGGGGAGGTTCACCCCTCCACTTT.

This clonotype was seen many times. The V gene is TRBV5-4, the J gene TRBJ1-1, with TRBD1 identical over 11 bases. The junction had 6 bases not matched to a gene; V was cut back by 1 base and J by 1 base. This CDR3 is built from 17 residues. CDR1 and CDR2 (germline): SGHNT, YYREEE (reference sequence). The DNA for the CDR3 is TGTGCCAGCAGCTTGACCGGACAGGGGGCCCGGAACACTGAAGCTTTCTTT. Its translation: CASSLTGQGARNTEAFF. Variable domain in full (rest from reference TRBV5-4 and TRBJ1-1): ETGVTQSPTHLIKTRGQQVTLRCSSQSGHNTVSWYQQALGQGPQFIFQYYREEENGRGNFPPRFSGLQFPNYSSELNVNALELDDSALYLCASSLTGQGARNTEAFFGQGTRLTVV.

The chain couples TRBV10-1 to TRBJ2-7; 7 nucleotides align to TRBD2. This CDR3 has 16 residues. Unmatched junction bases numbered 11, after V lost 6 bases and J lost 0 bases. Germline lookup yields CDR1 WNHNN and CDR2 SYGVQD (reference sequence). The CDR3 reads CASRTISGLSSYEQYF. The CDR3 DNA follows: TGCGCCAGCAGGACCATTAGCGGGTTGAGCTCCTACGAGCAGTACTTC.

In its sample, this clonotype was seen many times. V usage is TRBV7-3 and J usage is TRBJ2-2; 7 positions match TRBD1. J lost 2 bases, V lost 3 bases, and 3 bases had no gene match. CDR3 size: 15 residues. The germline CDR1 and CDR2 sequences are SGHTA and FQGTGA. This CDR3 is CASSFGTANTGELFF. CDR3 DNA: TGTGCCAGCAGCTTCGGGACAGCTAACACCGGGGAGCTGTTTTTT.

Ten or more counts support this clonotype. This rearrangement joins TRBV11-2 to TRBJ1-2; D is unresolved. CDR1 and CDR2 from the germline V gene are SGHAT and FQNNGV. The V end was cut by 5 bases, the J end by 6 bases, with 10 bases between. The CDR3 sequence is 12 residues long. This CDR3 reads CASSATTHGYTF. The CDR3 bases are TGTGCCAGCAGCGCCACAACTCATGGCTACACCTTC.

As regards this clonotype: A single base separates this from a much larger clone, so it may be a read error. CDR3 in amino acids: CASSPGQLNTEALF. Written as DNA, the CDR3 is TGTGCCAGCTCACCGGGACAGCTGAACACTGAAGCTCTCTTT. The chain employs TRBV18 and TRBJ1-1, with 7 positions matching TRBD1. CDR1 KGHSH and CDR2 LQKENI come from the germline V gene. The CDR3 runs to 14 residues.

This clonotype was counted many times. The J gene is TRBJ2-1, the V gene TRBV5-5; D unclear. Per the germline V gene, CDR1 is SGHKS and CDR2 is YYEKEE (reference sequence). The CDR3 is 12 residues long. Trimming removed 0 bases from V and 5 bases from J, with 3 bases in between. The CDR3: CASSLGDNEQFF. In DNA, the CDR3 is TGTGCCAGCAGCTTGGGGGACAATGAGCAGTTCTTC.

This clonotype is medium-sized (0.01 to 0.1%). This CDR3 reads CASSLLLMQGLFNEQFF. CDR3 sequence (DNA): TGTGCCAGCAGCTTATTGCTAATGCAGGGATTATTCAATGAGCAGTTCTTC. This chain links TRBV11-2 with TRBJ2-1; a weak D match, TRBD1 (5 bases). Germline-derived CDR1 and CDR2 are SGHAT and FQNNGV. The CDR3 covers 17 residues. The V gene lost 2 bases and the J gene lost 6 bases, with 20 bases spanning the gap.

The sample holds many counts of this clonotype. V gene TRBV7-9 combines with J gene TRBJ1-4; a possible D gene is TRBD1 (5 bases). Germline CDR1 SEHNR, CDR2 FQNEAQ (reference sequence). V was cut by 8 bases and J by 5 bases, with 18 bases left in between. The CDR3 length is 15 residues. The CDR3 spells CASGPPGGRNEKLFF. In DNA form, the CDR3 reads TGTGCCAGCGGTCCCCCCGGGGGACGGAATGAAAAACTGTTTTTT.

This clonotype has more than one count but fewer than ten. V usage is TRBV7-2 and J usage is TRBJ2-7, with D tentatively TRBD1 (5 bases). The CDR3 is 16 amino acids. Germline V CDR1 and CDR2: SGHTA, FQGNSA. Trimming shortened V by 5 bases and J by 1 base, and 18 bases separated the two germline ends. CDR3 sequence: CASSLSIGARSYEQYF. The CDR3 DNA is TGTGCCAGCAGCCTGTCGATAGGGGCTCGGTCCTACGAGCAGTACTTC. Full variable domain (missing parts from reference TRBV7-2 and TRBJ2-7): GAGVSQSPSNKVTEKGKDVELRCDPISGHTALYWYRQSLGQGLEFLIYFQGNSAPDKSGLPSDRFSAERTGGSVSTLTIQRTQQEDSAVYLCASSLSIGARSYEQYFGPGTRLTVT.

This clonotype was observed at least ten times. The CDR3 nucleotides read TGCAGTGTCCCAGCGAGAGAGACCCAGTACTTC. Translating it yields CSVPARETQYF. The V gene is TRBV20-1, the J gene TRBJ2-5; D is unresolved. The CDR3 runs 11 residues. V was shortened by 7 bases and J by 4 bases, with 10 bases between the two germline ends. Germline lookup yields CDR1 DFQATT and CDR2 SNEGSKA (reference sequence).

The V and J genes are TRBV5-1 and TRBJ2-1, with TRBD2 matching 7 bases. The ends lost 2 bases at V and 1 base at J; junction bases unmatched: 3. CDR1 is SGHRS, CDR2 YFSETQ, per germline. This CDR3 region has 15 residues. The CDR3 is CASSLGEGSYNEQFF. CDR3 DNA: TGCGCCAGCAGCTTAGGGGAGGGATCCTACAATGAGCAGTTCTTC.

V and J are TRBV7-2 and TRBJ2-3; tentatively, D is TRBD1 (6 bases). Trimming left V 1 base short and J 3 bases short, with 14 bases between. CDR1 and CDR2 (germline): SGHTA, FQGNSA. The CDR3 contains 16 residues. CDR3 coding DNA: TGTGCCAGCAGCTTAGGAGGGACACTTTTTACAGATACGCAGTATTTT. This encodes CASSLGGTLFTDTQYF. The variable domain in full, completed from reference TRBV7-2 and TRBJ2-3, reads GAGVSQSPSNKVTEKGKDVELRCDPISGHTALYWYRQSLGQGLEFLIYFQGNSAPDKSGLPSDRFSAERTGGSVSTLTIQRTQQEDSAVYLCASSLGGTLFTDTQYFGPGTRLTVL.